A single sample gave rise to the 5 T cell receptor beta chains below, sequenced in a study of blood T cell repertoires in COVID-19. Profiled with immunoSEQ multiplex PCR; TCRdb holds only in-frame clones, not every one. The profile shows 110,000 or so clones, 65% to 85% of them singletons. The source material was peripheral blood. The origin of the receptors is a man in his forties or fifties with acute or convalescent COVID-19.

This clone was observed a handful of times. The V gene is TRBV6-6, the J gene TRBJ1-1, with D maybe TRBD1 (5 bases). The CDR3 is made up of 14 amino acids. Trimming pared 3 bases from V and 4 bases from J, leaving 12 bases between. CDR1 and CDR2 (germline): MNHNY, SVGAGI (reference sequence). In nucleotides, the CDR3 is TGTGCCAGCAGTTATCAGGGCGCGAGCACTGAAGCTTTCTTT. Its protein is CASSYQGASTEAFF.

The gene calls are TRBV18 and TRBJ2-3; 9 nucleotides line up with TRBD1. The CDR3 length is 16 residues. J was trimmed by 2 bases and V by 6 bases; bases with no gene match: 9. The germline gives CDR1 KGHSH, CDR2 LQKENI. CDR3 bases: TGTGCCAGCTCCCGCACCGGGACAGGGAACACAGATACGCAGTATTTT. It yields the protein CASSRTGTGNTDTQYF. The full variable domain, completed using reference TRBV18 and TRBJ2-3, is NAGVMQNPRHLVRRRGQEARLRCSPMKGHSHVYWYRQLPEEGLKFMVYLQKENIIDESGMPKERFSAEFPKEGPSILRIQQVVRGDSAAYFCASSRTGTGNTDTQYFGPGTRLTVL.

This clone occurred a few times. The chain is built from TRBV30 and TRBJ1-2; 7 nucleotides match TRBD1. J gave up 5 bases and V 0 bases, and 3 bases lay outside the gene matches. This CDR3 has 13 residues. The germline gives CDR1 GTSNPN, CDR2 SVGIG (reference sequence). The CDR3 DNA is TGTGCCTGGAGTGTGACAGGGAATTATGGCTACACCTTC. Amino acids: CAWSVTGNYGYTF.

This clone was recorded a few times. The gene calls are TRBV5-1 and TRBJ1-3, with 7 bases lining up with TRBD1. CDR1 and CDR2 (germline): SGHRS, YFSETQ. V was clipped by 1 base and J by 0 bases; unmatched bases: 4. The CDR3 has 16 amino acids. As DNA, the CDR3 is TGCGCCAGCAGCTTGTCCAGGGGGGCCTCTGGAAACACCATATATTTT. Translating gives CASSLSRGASGNTIYF.

This clone was seen once. The J gene is TRBJ2-7, the V gene TRBV27; 7 bases are shared with TRBD1. Germline assignment: CDR1 MNHEY and CDR2 SMNVEV (reference sequence). CDR3 size: 13 residues. V gave up 8 bases and J gave up 1 base; unmatched junction bases: 5. CDR3 coding DNA: TGTGCCAGCTGGGACAGCGGTTCCTACGAGCAGTACTTC. It codes for CASWDSGSYEQYF.